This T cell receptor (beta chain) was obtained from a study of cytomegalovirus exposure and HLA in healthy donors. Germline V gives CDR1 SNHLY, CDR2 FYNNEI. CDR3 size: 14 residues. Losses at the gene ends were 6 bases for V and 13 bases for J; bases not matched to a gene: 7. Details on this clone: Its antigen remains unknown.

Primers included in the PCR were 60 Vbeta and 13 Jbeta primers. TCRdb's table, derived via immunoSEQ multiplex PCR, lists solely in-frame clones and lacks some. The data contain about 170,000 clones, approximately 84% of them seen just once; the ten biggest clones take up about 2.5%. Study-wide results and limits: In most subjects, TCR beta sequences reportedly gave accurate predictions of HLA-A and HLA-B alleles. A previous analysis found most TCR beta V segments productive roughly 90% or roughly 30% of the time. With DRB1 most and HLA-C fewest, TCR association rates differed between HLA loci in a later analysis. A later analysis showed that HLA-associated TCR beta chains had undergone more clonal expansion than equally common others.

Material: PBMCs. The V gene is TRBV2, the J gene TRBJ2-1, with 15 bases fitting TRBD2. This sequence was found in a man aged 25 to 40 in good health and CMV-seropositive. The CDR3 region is CASSTGGLAGGQFF. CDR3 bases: TGTGCCAGCAGCACGGGGGGACTAGCGGGAGGTCAGTTCTTC.